The next 32 T cell receptor beta chains were all read from a single sample in a study of cytomegalovirus exposure and HLA in healthy donors. Both 60 Vbeta primers and 13 Jbeta primers went into the PCR. The data were produced by immunoSEQ multiplex PCR, yet TCRdb's version contains in-frame clones alone and is incomplete. The table has 130,000 to 150,000 clones, about 78% seen once. The sample comprised PBMCs. The receptors stem from a male donor in good health and CMV-seronegative.

V gene TRBV19 combines with J gene TRBJ2-1; TRBD1 matches 8 bases. In germline, CDR1 is LNHDA, CDR2 SQIVND (reference sequence). The V segment lost 5 bases and the J segment 8 bases; nucleotides outside the gene matches: 17. The CDR3 contains 17 residues. This chain's CDR3 is CASSPTGTGGIDDEQFF. The CDR3 coding sequence is TGTGCCAGTAGTCCTACCGGGACAGGCGGGATTGACGATGAGCAGTTCTTC.

This clone came up a few times. A read error may account for a junction end that differs from germline. J is TRBJ2-1 and V is TRBV7-7; tentatively, D is TRBD1 (6 bases). Per the germline V gene, CDR1 is SSHAT and CDR2 is FNYEAQ (reference sequence). This CDR3 has 16 residues. For the CDR3, the DNA is TGTGCTAGCAGCTTAGAGCTGGGGGCTTGGGGTAATGAGCAGTTCTTC. Its protein product is CASSLELGAWGNEQFF.

V usage is TRBV7-2 and J usage is TRBJ1-1; D is undetermined. V lost 8 bases and J lost 0, with 10 bases in between. This CDR3 comprises 13 residues. Germline CDR1 reads SGHTA; CDR2 reads FQGNSA. The CDR3 is CASLVFMNTEAFF. The DNA for the CDR3 is TGTGCCAGCCTAGTATTCATGAACACTGAAGCTTTCTTT.

The chain links TRBV27 to TRBJ2-7; 11 nucleotides line up with TRBD1. Germline loops: CDR1 MNHEY, CDR2 SMNVEV (reference sequence). This CDR3 has 14 residues. The junction had 3 bases not matched to a gene; V was cut back by 6 bases and J by 2 bases. The CDR3 DNA reads as TGTGCCAGCAGCCCGGGACAGGGGGCCTACGAGCAGTACTTC. This translates into CASSPGQGAYEQYF.

The chain links TRBV4-2 to TRBJ2-1, with 14 bases lining up with TRBD2. Germline loops: CDR1 LGHNA, CDR2 YNFKEQ. V shed 1 base, J shed 13 bases, and the junction held 3 bases outside the gene matches. CDR3 length: 14 residues. This chain's CDR3 is CASSQGGLAGGQFF. The CDR3 DNA follows: TGTGCCAGCAGCCAAGGAGGACTAGCGGGAGGCCAGTTCTTC.

In DNA, the CDR3 is TGTGCCTGGAGTGGTCAGGGGGCCCACTATGGCTACACCTTC. Protein: CAWSGQGAHYGYTF. V and J are TRBV30 and TRBJ1-2; 8 nucleotides agree with TRBD1. The CDR3 sequence is 14 residues long. CDR1 and CDR2 from the germline V gene are GTSNPN and SVGIG (reference sequence). After removal of 1 base from V and 3 bases from J, the junction contained 4 bases not matched to a gene.

The sample holds a few counts of this clone. This chain uses TRBV2 with TRBJ1-1, with 8 nucleotides matching TRBD1. This CDR3 has 12 amino acids. The V gene end was trimmed by 8 bases and the J gene end by 7 bases; junction bases not matched to a gene: 6. Germline-derived CDR1 and CDR2 are SNHLY and FYNNEI. CDR3 region: CASLAGGIEAFF. The CDR3 bases are TGTGCCAGCCTGGCAGGGGGCATTGAAGCTTTCTTT.

The genes are TRBV21-1 and TRBJ1-2; TRBD1, as called in the table, went unchecked against the DNA. TRBV21-1 is a listed pseudogene. The CDR3 extends over 16 amino acids. The CDR3, as DNA: TGTGCCAGCAGCAAAACAGGGGGCCTGATTAACTATGGCTACACCTTC. Residues: CASSKTGGLINYGYTF.

This chain links TRBV29-1 with TRBJ1-1; D is undetermined. V lost 2 bases, J lost 4 bases, and 8 bases lay in between. CDR3 length: 12 residues. The germline CDR1 and CDR2 sequences are SQVTM and ANQGSEA. The CDR3: CSVEFGVTEAFF. The CDR3 bases are TGCAGCGTTGAATTCGGAGTCACTGAAGCTTTCTTT.

The chain employs TRBV9 and TRBJ2-3, with D possibly being TRBD2 (6 bases). Germline assignment: CDR1 SGDLS and CDR2 YYNGEE. The CDR3 is 14 residues long. V was cut by 4 bases and J by 4 bases, with 13 bases left in between. Written as DNA, the CDR3 is TGTGCCAGCAGCTCTACCCGGGGGTCAGATACGCAGTATTTT. As protein: CASSSTRGSDTQYF.

The J gene is TRBJ1-5, the V gene TRBV2; possible D gene TRBD1, 5 bases. This CDR3 comprises 13 residues. Germline V gene lookup returns CDR1 SNHLY and CDR2 FYNNEI. The CDR3, as DNA: TGTGCGGGGGGGTCGGATGGCAATCAGCCCCAGCATTTT. Translated: CAGGSDGNQPQHF.

The J gene is TRBJ2-1, the V gene TRBV11-3; 11 nucleotides agree with TRBD2. CDR1 is SGHNT and CDR2 is YENEEA in the germline V gene. CDR3 size: 16 residues. The junction had 9 bases not matched to a gene; V was cut back by 4 bases and J by 7 bases. CDR3 loop: CASSSSIAGGPNEQFF. For the CDR3, the DNA is TGTGCCAGCAGCTCTTCCATAGCGGGAGGGCCGAATGAGCAGTTCTTC.

CDR3: CASSQGAGSWREQYF. The CDR3 bases are TGTGCCAGCAGCCAAGGCGCTGGGAGTTGGAGGGAGCAGTACTTC. This chain connects TRBV14 to TRBJ2-7; a weak D match, TRBD2 (5 bases). This CDR3 has 15 amino acids. Germline CDR1 is SGHDN and CDR2 is FVKESK. Trimming took 1 base from V and 7 from J, leaving 17 bases between them.

This clone was seen a handful of times. This chain joins TRBV29-1 and TRBJ2-5; 8 bases map to TRBD1. The J call may be wrong; the DNA end is better matched by TRBJ2-7. The germline CDR1 and CDR2 sequences are SQVTM and ANQGSEA. The CDR3 runs to 14 residues. The CDR3 sequence: CSVEASGQDYEQYF. The CDR3 region has the DNA TGCAGCGTTGAAGCGTCGGGACAGGACTACGAGCAGTACTTC.

V and J are TRBV27 and TRBJ1-5; the D gene is possibly TRBD1 (5 bases). The CDR3 runs 12 residues. Germline V gives CDR1 MNHEY, CDR2 SMNVEV (reference sequence). V lost 3 bases to trimming and J lost 13 bases, with 13 bases between them. This CDR3 is CASSLGQGRQHF. In nucleotides, the CDR3 is TGTGCCAGCAGTTTGGGGCAGGGTCGTCAGCATTTT.

V gene TRBV7-9 combines with J gene TRBJ2-4, with 10 bases fitting TRBD1. CDR3 length: 18 amino acids. The junction had 11 bases not matched to a gene; V was cut back by 5 bases and J by 1 base. From germline, CDR1 is SEHNR and CDR2 FQNEAQ (reference sequence). CDR3 DNA sequence: TGTGCCAGCAGCACCGGGACAGGGGTTCTGTCTGCCAAAAACATTCAGTACTTC. It specifies CASSTGTGVLSAKNIQYF.

The rearrangement links TRBV5-6 to TRBJ2-3; D ambiguous. V lost 0 bases, J lost 2 bases, and 10 bases lay in between. This CDR3 has 15 residues. Germline assignment: CDR1 SGHDT and CDR2 YYEEEE. DNA for the CDR3: TGTGCCAGCAGCTTGGAGCTAGAATCCACAGATACGCAGTATTTT. As protein: CASSLELESTDTQYF.

J is TRBJ1-5 and V is TRBV5-6; TRBD1 might be the D (6 bases). The CDR3 runs 16 residues. Germline CDR1 SGHDT, CDR2 YYEEEE. V was clipped by 4 bases and J by 5 bases, with 19 bases between them. The CDR3 sequence is CASSGPRGGFDQPQHF. In nucleotides, the CDR3 is TGTGCCAGCAGCGGACCCCGCGGGGGCTTCGATCAGCCCCAGCATTTT. Filled out from reference TRBV5-6 and TRBJ1-5, the complete variable domain reads DAGVTQSPTHLIKTRGQQVTLRCSPKSGHDTVSWYQQALGQGPQFIFQYYEEEERQRGNFPDRFSGHQFPNYSSELNVNALLLGDSALYLCASSGPRGGFDQPQHFGDGTRLSIL.

The rearrangement links TRBV6-5 to TRBJ1-2; D perhaps matches TRBD1 (6 bases). This CDR3 contains 14 residues. V shed 6 bases and J shed 2 bases, with 13 bases lying between them. Looked up from germline, CDR1 is MNHEY and CDR2 is SVGAGI. CDR3 in DNA: TGTGCCAGCAGAGCTCCAGGGGCGAACTATGGCTACACCTTC. Translating gives CASRAPGANYGYTF.

The rearrangement joins TRBV10-3 to TRBJ2-3, with a tentative D call TRBD2 (7 bases). Germline CDR1 and CDR2: ENHRY and SYGVKD. Trimming stripped 5 bases from V and 4 bases from J, with 16 bases between. The CDR3 has 15 amino acids. Here the CDR3 reads CAISSPGGGSDTQYF. The CDR3 bases are TGTGCCATCAGTTCTCCGGGCGGGGGCTCAGATACGCAGTATTTT.

J is TRBJ1-6 and V is TRBV9, with D possibly being TRBD1 (5 bases). The CDR3 totals 15 residues. V lost 2 bases, J lost 7 bases, and 13 bases lay in between. Germline V gene lookup returns CDR1 SGDLS and CDR2 YYNGEE. DNA of the CDR3: TGTGCCAGCAGCGTTTCCAGGGTGACGAATTCACCCCTCCACTTT. Amino acids: CASSVSRVTNSPLHF.

This clone was seen a few times. The genes are TRBV27 and TRBJ2-7, with D tentatively TRBD1 (6 bases). V gave up 6 bases and J gave up 3 bases, with 18 bases separating them. The CDR3 covers 15 residues. Per the germline V gene, CDR1 is MNHEY and CDR2 is SMNVEV (reference sequence). The CDR3 DNA sequence: TGTGCCAGCAGAGACCGACAGGTGGGTATCTACGAGCAGTACTTC. It encodes CASRDRQVGIYEQYF.

This clone appeared a few times. The J gene is TRBJ2-1, the V gene TRBV2, with TRBD1 matching 9 bases. This CDR3 has 15 amino acids. V shed 4 bases and J 7 bases; nucleotides not matched to a gene: 8. The germline V gene encodes CDR1 SNHLY and CDR2 FYNNEI. The CDR3 DNA reads TGTGCCAGCAGTGCAAGGGGACAGGGTAGTAATGAGCAGTTCTTC. Translated: CASSARGQGSNEQFF.

V gene TRBV19 combines with J gene TRBJ1-1; D gene uncertain. This CDR3 has 12 residues. Trimming left V 3 bases short and J 7 bases short, with 9 bases between. The germline V gene has CDR1 LNHDA and CDR2 SQIVND (reference sequence). In nucleotides, the CDR3 is TGTGCCAGTAGTATCGGTTTTTTTGAAGCTTTCTTT. Its protein is CASSIGFFEAFF. Supplemented by reference TRBV19 and TRBJ1-1, the full variable domain reads DGGITQSPKYLFRKEGQNVTLSCEQNLNHDAMYWYRQDPGQGLRLIYYSQIVNDFQKGDIAEGYSVSREKKESFPLTVTSAQKNPTAFYLCASSIGFFEAFFGQGTRLTVV.

The chain combines TRBV30 with TRBJ2-5, with TRBD2 matching over 9 bases. Germline CDR1 and CDR2: GTSNPN and SVGIG (reference sequence). CDR3 length equals 18 residues. J was trimmed by 0 bases and V by 0 bases; bases with no gene match: 11. Here the CDR3 reads CAWSVLVLAGHNQETQYF. In DNA form, the CDR3 reads TGTGCCTGGAGTGTACTTGTCCTAGCGGGGCATAACCAAGAGACCCAGTACTTC.

The rearrangement uses TRBV7-6 and TRBJ2-7; 9 bases are shared with TRBD1. Germline trimming cut 5 bases from V and 3 bases from J; bases unmatched to any gene: 11. The CDR3 length is 16 residues. The germline V gene has CDR1 SGHVS and CDR2 FNYEAQ. The CDR3 is CASSPLQGAVDYEQYF. DNA of the CDR3: TGTGCCAGCAGCCCGCTACAGGGGGCGGTCGACTACGAGCAGTACTTC. The variable domain in full, completed from reference TRBV7-6 and TRBJ2-7, reads GAGVSQSPRYKVTKRGQDVALRCDPISGHVSLYWYRQALGQGPEFLTYFNYEAQQDKSGLPNDRFSAERPEGSISTLTIQRTEQRDSAMYRCASSPLQGAVDYEQYFGPGTRLTVT.

The chain couples TRBV9 to TRBJ2-7; D possibly corresponds to TRBD2 (5 bases). Germline CDR1 and CDR2: SGDLS and YYNGEE. Trimming left V 0 bases short and J 3 bases short, with 10 bases between. The CDR3 is 14 residues long. The DNA of the CDR3 is TGTGCCAGCAGCGTAGGAGGAGGTGGCTACGAGCAGTACTTC. Translation: CASSVGGGGYEQYF.

V gene TRBV7-6 combines with J gene TRBJ2-5, with D tentatively TRBD2 (5 bases). The V gene's germline CDR1 is SGHVS and CDR2 FNYEAQ. CDR3 length: 16 amino acids. The V and J ends lost 1 base and 1 base respectively, with 13 bases between them. The CDR3 sequence: CASSLVFGIGQETQYF. The CDR3 region has the DNA TGTGCCAGCAGCTTAGTTTTCGGGATCGGCCAAGAGACCCAGTACTTC. Full variable domain (outside the CDR3, taken from reference TRBV7-6 and TRBJ2-5): GAGVSQSPRYKVTKRGQDVALRCDPISGHVSLYWYRQALGQGPEFLTYFNYEAQQDKSGLPNDRFSAERPEGSISTLTIQRTEQRDSAMYRCASSLVFGIGQETQYFGPGTRLLVL.

This clone was seen a single time. The chain has TRBV6-1 and TRBJ1-1; a weak D match, TRBD1 (5 bases). From germline, CDR1 is MNHNS and CDR2 SASEGT. The ends were cut back, 4 bases at V and 0 bases at J, with 18 bases in the middle. The CDR3 length is 17 residues. CDR3 coding DNA: TGTGCCAGCAGTGGGCCCTGGGGCAGAACAATGAACACTGAAGCTTTCTTT. This encodes CASSGPWGRTMNTEAFF.

The chain is built from TRBV10-3 and TRBJ2-3; 8 bases are a match to TRBD1. CDR1 and CDR2 (germline): ENHRY, SYGVKD. The CDR3 length is 15 residues. Unmatched junction bases numbered 3, after V lost 2 bases and J lost 2 bases. The CDR3 reads CAISEGTGYTDTQYF. The CDR3 bases are TGTGCCATCAGTGAGGGGACAGGATACACAGATACGCAGTATTTT.

The V gene is TRBV11-3, the J gene TRBJ2-1; D is perhaps TRBD1 (5 bases). Germline assignment: CDR1 SGHNT and CDR2 YENEEA. V lost 5 bases to trimming and J lost 11 bases, with 25 bases between them. The CDR3 totals 16 residues. The CDR3 reads CASSNRHTPTPEKQFF. In DNA, the CDR3 is TGTGCCAGCAGCAACAGGCATACCCCTACACCCGAGAAGCAGTTCTTC.

The chain couples TRBV4-2 to TRBJ1-1, with a weak D call TRBD1 (6 bases). This CDR3 has 16 residues. V lost 0 bases and J lost 2, with 13 bases in between. Germline V gives CDR1 LGHNA, CDR2 YNFKEQ. The CDR3 spells CASSQDQGMVNTEAFF. In DNA, the CDR3 is TGTGCCAGCAGCCAAGATCAGGGGATGGTAAACACTGAAGCTTTCTTT.